This T cell receptor (beta chain) originates from a study of blood T cell repertoires in COVID-19. The trim removed 0 bases at V and 2 bases at J, leaving 7 bases unmatched. The CDR3 length is 17 residues. From germline, CDR1 is MGHRA and CDR2 YSYEKL. Assay: immunoSEQ multiplex PCR; the TCRdb copy retains only in-frame clones and omits some. This sample carries approximately 180,000 clones, approximately 85% of them seen once, and the ten largest clones take roughly 9.2%. The chain combines TRBV4-1 with TRBJ2-3; the match to TRBD1 covers 8 bases. Sample: peripheral blood. This TCR derives from an elderly woman with acute or convalescent COVID-19. CDR3 in amino acids: CASSQDLDRVATDTQYF. In DNA form, the CDR3 reads TGCGCCAGCAGCCAAGACCTGGACAGGGTGGCCACAGATACGCAGTATTTT.